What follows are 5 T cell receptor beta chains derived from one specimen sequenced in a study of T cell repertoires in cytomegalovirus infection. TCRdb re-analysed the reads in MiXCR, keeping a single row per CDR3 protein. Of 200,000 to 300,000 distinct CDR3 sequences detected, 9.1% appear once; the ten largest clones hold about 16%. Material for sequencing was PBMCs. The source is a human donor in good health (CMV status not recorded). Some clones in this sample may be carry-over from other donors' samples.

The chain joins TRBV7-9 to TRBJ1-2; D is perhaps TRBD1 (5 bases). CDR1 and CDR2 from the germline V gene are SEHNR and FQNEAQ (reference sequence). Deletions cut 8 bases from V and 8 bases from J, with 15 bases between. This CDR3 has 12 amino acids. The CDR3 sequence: CASVLAEGGYTF. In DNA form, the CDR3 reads TGTGCCAGCGTTCTCGCCGAGGGGGGCTACACCTTC.

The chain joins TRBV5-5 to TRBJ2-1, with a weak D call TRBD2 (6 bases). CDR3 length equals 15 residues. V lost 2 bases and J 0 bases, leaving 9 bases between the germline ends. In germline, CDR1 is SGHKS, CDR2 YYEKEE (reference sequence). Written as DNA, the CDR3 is TGTGCCAGCAGCTTTGCGGGGAACTCCTACAATGAGCAGTTCTTC. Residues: CASSFAGNSYNEQFF.

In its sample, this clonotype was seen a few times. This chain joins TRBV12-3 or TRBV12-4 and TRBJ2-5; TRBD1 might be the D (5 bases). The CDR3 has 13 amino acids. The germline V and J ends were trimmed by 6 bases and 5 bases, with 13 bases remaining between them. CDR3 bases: TGTGCCAGCAGCCCCGTTCCAGGGGAGACCCAGTACTTC. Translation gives CASSPVPGETQYF.

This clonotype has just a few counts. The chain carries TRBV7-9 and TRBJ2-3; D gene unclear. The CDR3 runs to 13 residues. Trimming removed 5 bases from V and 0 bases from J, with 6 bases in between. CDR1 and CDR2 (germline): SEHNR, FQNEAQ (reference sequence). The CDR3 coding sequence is TGTGCCAGCAGCCGGCCCAGCACAGATACGCAGTATTTT. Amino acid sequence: CASSRPSTDTQYF.

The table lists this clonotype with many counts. The CDR3 sequence is CSASDGRGFVSPLHF. CDR3 nucleotide sequence: TGCAGTGCTAGTGACGGTCGGGGATTCGTATCACCCCTCCACTTT. The gene calls are TRBV20-1 and TRBJ1-6, with D hard to call. The CDR3 covers 15 residues. CDR1 and CDR2 (germline): DFQATT, SNEGSKA (reference sequence). V gave up 3 bases and J gave up 10 bases, with 19 bases separating them.